The 20 T cell receptor beta chains reported below all come from one sample, sequenced in a study of OX40 agonist ivuxolimab in advanced cancers. Clones were sequenced by immunoSEQ multiplex PCR, and TCRdb holds only the in-frame ones, with some missing. The data contain 55,000 to 85,000 clones, 80% to 90% of them singletons. The specimen was CD4+ or CD8+ T cells sorted from blood, collected in a trial of the OX40 agonist ivuxolimab. These receptor sequences come from an adult with an advanced solid tumor such as melanoma, head and neck, liver or kidney cancer.

The chain recombines TRBV27 with TRBJ1-2; 8 nucleotides agree with TRBD1. The CDR3 runs 13 residues. Germline CDR1 reads MNHEY; CDR2 reads SMNVEV (reference sequence). V was pared by 6 bases and J by 4 bases, with 4 bases of the junction left unmatched. DNA of the CDR3: TGTGCCAGCAGAGACAGGGGCCCCTATGGCTACACCTTC. Its protein product is CASRDRGPYGYTF.

The gene calls are TRBV5-6 and TRBJ1-3; D is undetermined. This CDR3 region has 16 residues. V shed 2 bases and J shed 1 base, with 13 bases lying between them. Germline V gene lookup returns CDR1 SGHDT and CDR2 YYEEEE. The CDR3: CASSFKYMGSGNTIYF. The CDR3 DNA is TGTGCCAGCAGCTTTAAGTATATGGGTTCTGGAAACACCATATATTTT. Using reference TRBV5-6 and TRBJ1-3 for the parts outside the CDR3, the full variable domain is DAGVTQSPTHLIKTRGQQVTLRCSPKSGHDTVSWYQQALGQGPQFIFQYYEEEERQRGNFPDRFSGHQFPNYSSELNVNALLLGDSALYLCASSFKYMGSGNTIYFGEGSWLTVV.

This chain connects TRBV7-8 to TRBJ1-5, with D possibly matching TRBD1 (5 bases). Germline assignment: CDR1 SGHVS and CDR2 FQNEAQ. The CDR3 has 15 residues. The V end lost 6 bases, the J end lost 5 bases, and 17 bases lay between the germline ends. The CDR3 region has the DNA TGTGCCAGCAGTCACCGGGACCAGGTCCATCAGCCCCAGCATTTT. As protein: CASSHRDQVHQPQHF.

The chain couples TRBV5-8 to TRBJ2-3, with D possibly being TRBD1 (6 bases). This CDR3 has 16 residues. Deletions cut 4 bases from V and 5 bases from J, with 20 bases between. The germline gives CDR1 SGHTS, CDR2 YDEGEE. CDR3 protein: CASSQGQTPSGDTQYF. The DNA of the CDR3 is TGTGCCAGCAGCCAAGGACAGACACCTTCGGGAGATACGCAGTATTTT. The full variable domain, its missing parts supplied by reference TRBV5-8 and TRBJ2-3, is EAGVTQSPTHLIKTRGQQATLRCSPISGHTSVYWYQQALGLGLQFLLWYDEGEERNRGNFPPRFSGRQFPNYSSELNVNALELEDSALYLCASSQGQTPSGDTQYFGPGTRLTVL.

This sequence joins TRBV7-2 and TRBJ1-1, with D possibly being TRBD1 (5 bases). CDR1 and CDR2 (germline): SGHTA, FQGNSA. The CDR3 extends over 14 amino acids. Trimming removed 5 bases at V and 3 bases at J, with 13 bases between. Here the CDR3 DNA reads TGTGCCAGCAGCCCTAAAACACAGGACACTGAAGCTTTCTTT. Translated: CASSPKTQDTEAFF. Using reference TRBV7-2 and TRBJ1-1 for the parts outside the CDR3, the full variable domain is GAGVSQSPSNKVTEKGKDVELRCDPISGHTALYWYRQSLGQGLEFLIYFQGNSAPDKSGLPSDRFSAERTGGSVSTLTIQRTQQEDSAVYLCASSPKTQDTEAFFGQGTRLTVV.

Only a few counts were recorded for this clone. V and J are TRBV2 and TRBJ2-2; 8 bases are a match to TRBD2. This CDR3 has 15 amino acids. The germline gives CDR1 SNHLY, CDR2 FYNNEI. V lost 7 bases to trimming and J lost 0 bases; unmatched junction nucleotides: 4. DNA of the CDR3: TGTGCCAGCACCCTTAGCGGGGCGAACACCGGGGAGCTGTTTTTT. Protein: CASTLSGANTGELFF.

V is TRBV5-1 and J is TRBJ1-1; D unclear. Trimming shortened V by 7 bases and J by 3 bases, and 13 bases separated the two germline ends. CDR3 length equals 13 residues. Germline CDR1 is SGHRS and CDR2 is YFSETQ. CDR3 residues: CASGPGKDTEAFF. The CDR3 nucleotides are TGCGCCAGCGGTCCAGGTAAAGACACTGAAGCTTTCTTT.

The chain is built from TRBV7-8 and TRBJ1-1, with D perhaps TRBD1 (5 bases). The CDR3 runs 16 residues. Deletions cut 2 bases from V and 1 base from J, with 14 bases between. Germline CDR1 is SGHVS and CDR2 is FQNEAQ. The DNA for the CDR3 is TGTGCCAGCAGCTTATGGGGGGACCCCAGGAACACTGAAGCTTTCTTT. Its protein is CASSLWGDPRNTEAFF.

This chain connects TRBV6-5 to TRBJ2-7; D unclear. The CDR3 length is 15 residues. Trimming took off 6 bases at V and 0 bases at J, with 15 bases between the two ends. The V gene's germline CDR1 is MNHEY and CDR2 SVGAGI. CDR3 sequence reads: CASRRVTASSYEQYF. The DNA of the CDR3 is TGTGCCAGCAGAAGAGTGACCGCGAGCTCCTACGAGCAGTACTTC.

V gene TRBV11-2 combines with J gene TRBJ2-3; D is perhaps TRBD2 (6 bases). V lost 3 bases and J lost 4, with 11 bases in between. The germline V gene encodes CDR1 SGHAT and CDR2 FQNNGV. This CDR3 comprises 14 residues. CDR3 sequence: CASSFARDSDTQYF. CDR3 in DNA: TGTGCCAGCAGCTTCGCGCGGGACTCAGATACGCAGTATTTT.

The genes are TRBV7-9 and TRBJ1-1; D is unclear. The CDR3 contains 13 residues. Trimming cost V 8 bases and J 1 base, with 11 bases left between them. Germline values: CDR1 SEHNR, CDR2 FQNEAQ (reference sequence). The CDR3 sequence: CASDGRANTEAFF. The CDR3 nucleotides are TGTGCCAGCGACGGCCGGGCGAACACTGAAGCTTTCTTT.

J is TRBJ2-7 and V is TRBV18; D assignment may be TRBD1 or TRBD2 (6 bases each). Trimming stripped 3 bases from V and 5 bases from J, with 20 bases between. The length of the CDR3 is 16 residues. Germline CDR1 is KGHSH and CDR2 is LQKENI. The CDR3 nucleotides read TGTGCCAGCTCACCGCCTCGGGGGCGTCGAGTTGACGAGCAGTACTTC. Its translation: CASSPPRGRRVDEQYF.

The J gene is TRBJ2-3, the V gene TRBV9, with TRBD2 matching 10 bases. The CDR3 consists of 15 residues. Germline V gene lookup returns CDR1 SGDLS and CDR2 YYNGEE. J was trimmed by 3 bases and V by 0 bases; bases with no gene match: 1. This CDR3 reads CASSVDSGRTDTQYF. The CDR3 DNA is TGTGCCAGCAGCGTAGATAGCGGGAGGACAGATACGCAGTATTTT.

V is TRBV7-9 and J is TRBJ1-2, with D possibly being TRBD1 (5 bases). This CDR3 is 15 amino acids long. V gave up 2 bases and J gave up 3 bases, with 13 bases separating them. CDR1 SEHNR and CDR2 FQNEAQ come from the germline V gene (reference sequence). As DNA, the CDR3 is TGTGCCAGCAGCTTACAGGGAACCAGGGACTATGGCTACACCTTC. It yields the protein CASSLQGTRDYGYTF.

This rearrangement joins TRBV11-2 to TRBJ2-7; a possible D gene is TRBD2 (5 bases). Germline V CDR1 and CDR2: SGHAT, FQNNGV. CDR3 size: 15 residues. V was clipped by 5 bases and J by 4 bases, with 18 bases between them. The CDR3 bases are TGTGCCAGCAGCCCCGGACTTTCCTCCCTTTACGAGCAGTACTTC. Translated, it gives CASSPGLSSLYEQYF.

In its sample, this clone was seen a few times. The chain has TRBV11-2 and TRBJ2-3; 7 bases are shared with TRBD1. The germline V gene encodes CDR1 SGHAT and CDR2 FQNNGV. The CDR3 covers 15 residues. V trimming: 5 bases; J trimming: 1 base; junction bases outside the gene matches: 6. The CDR3 DNA follows: TGTGCCAGCAGCCGACGACAGGGCGGCACAGATACGCAGTATTTT. Amino acids: CASSRRQGGTDTQYF.

The chain employs TRBV7-2 and TRBJ2-1; 7 positions agree with TRBD1. CDR1 SGHTA and CDR2 FQGNSA come from the germline V gene. V was pared by 5 bases and J by 0 bases, with 4 bases of the junction left unmatched. The CDR3 runs 15 residues. The CDR3 protein is CASSRRQGSYNEQFF. The CDR3, as DNA: TGTGCCAGCAGCAGACGACAGGGCTCCTACAATGAGCAGTTCTTC.

The rearrangement links TRBV7-8 to TRBJ1-5; D is perhaps TRBD1 (5 bases). V was shortened by 5 bases and J by 4 bases, with 18 bases between the two germline ends. This CDR3 comprises 16 residues. Germline lookup yields CDR1 SGHVS and CDR2 FQNEAQ. The CDR3 loop reads CASSLRGEVGNQPQHF. In nucleotides, the CDR3 is TGTGCCAGCAGCCTCCGGGGGGAGGTCGGTAATCAGCCCCAGCATTTT.

The rearrangement links TRBV7-9 to TRBJ2-5; 7 bases agree with TRBD1. Germline CDR1 is SEHNR and CDR2 is FQNEAQ (reference sequence). The junction had 7 bases not matched to a gene; V was cut back by 1 base and J by 5 bases. The CDR3 is 15 amino acids. The CDR3 reads CASSLVTGVVETQYF. DNA of the CDR3: TGTGCCAGCAGCTTAGTAACAGGGGTGGTGGAGACCCAGTACTTC.

The rearrangement uses TRBV7-2 and TRBJ2-3; D is perhaps TRBD2 (6 bases). V was shortened by 3 bases and J by 5 bases, with 15 bases between the two germline ends. The V gene's germline CDR1 is SGHTA and CDR2 FQGNSA. The CDR3 loop spans 15 amino acids. This CDR3 reads CASSFSRESLDTQYF. In DNA, the CDR3 is TGTGCCAGCAGCTTTTCACGGGAGAGCTTAGATACGCAGTATTTT.